This TCR beta chain was sequenced in a study of shared clonotypes between healthy human individuals (dated by TCRdb to about 2020). Broadly, across the study: The cohort included three men and a couple of women between 18 and 49 years of age. Per donor, three plates each were used for CD4 naive and CD4 memory, two for CD8 naive, and one for CD8 memory. To estimate repertoire size and how much clonotype sharing occurs between individuals, the study deeply sequenced the blood TCR repertoires of five or six healthy adults. To increase sequencing depth and limit assay-specific biases, different laboratories used diverse techniques to prepare libraries and sequence TCR repertoires. Each donor's leukapheresis produced roughly between roughly 0.94 and 9.5 billion PBMCs.

Here is what the overall study found, with its caveats: Larger estimated clonotype richness was generally found for naive subsets than for memory subsets. Rarefaction of sorted-subset datasets indicated incomplete sequencing despite the large sequencing depth. Sampling was restricted to blood, and TCR repertoires in tissue are likely to differ from TCR repertoires in blood. Because the study included only a small number of donors, the genetic and exposure-history diversity represented was limited. Pairwise subsampling indicated that sequencing depth was expected to affect the degree of clonotype sharing among donors. Compared with non-shared clonotypes, clonotypes shared by all four sorted-subset donors had higher generation probabilities. About 5% of naive CD4, approximately 3.7% of naive CD8, roughly 2.4% of memory CD4, and 0.4% of memory CD8 clonotypes were shared across several donors.

Using the deep immunoSEQ assay, TCR CDR3 regions were amplified from genomic DNA by multiplex PCR. For each cell subset, the extracted genomic DNA was distributed evenly across all wells of several immunoSEQ 96-well plates, and each plate served as one replicate. For sorted subsets, around 0.2 ug genomic DNA, equal to 30,000 or so T cell genomes, was loaded into each replicate PCR. The purified libraries were quantified using a Qubit 3.0 fluorometer, sized with a Bioanalyzer 2100, and then quantified again using the KAPA Library Quantification kit. Every immunoSEQ 96-well plate was sequenced on a separate single-read 150-cycle Illumina NextSeq 550 flow cell. In the authors' own workflow: Because the immunoSEQ output held only junctional sequences and lacked quality scores, the filtering could not match the filtering applied to full-length reads. Sequences were annotated with PyIR, a Python wrapper for IgBLAST v1.9, using IMGT germline references to assign V/J genes and CDR3. Any read was removed if the V/J assignment was weak (E-value above 1e-6), the CDR3 was missing, or the read contained stop codons, out-of-frame junctions, or ambiguous translated residues. V3J clonotypes were defined by identical inferred V gene, J gene, and CDR3 amino acid sequence. The percentage overlap between two repertoires was calculated by dividing the number of shared unique clonotypes by the size of the smaller repertoire. Three approaches were used to assess repertoire richness: RTK rarefaction, the Chao1 estimator, and Recon v2.1 estimates of unobserved clonotypes. Generation probabilities for all TCRbeta clonotypes obtained by the gDNA method from a handful of donors were computed using OLGA. TCRdb limited this immuneACCESS table to in-frame rearrangements with V and J called. A share of clones is missing; checked studies link under half to unresolved V genes, and the rest is unexplained. For V, J and clone size, that table is used; D and trimming come from the DNA. The table for this sample lists about 590,000 clones; about 95% of them were counted only once. In total, the top ten clones hold approximately 0.1% of the sample.

CD8 naive samples consisted of CD45RO-negative cells that were positively selected for CCR7, yielding a CD45RA+CCR7+ population without TemRA cells. The donors were healthy, HIV-negative adults who had no recently reported acute infections or vaccinations. Only Caucasian adults living in Nashville, Tennessee, USA were represented among the donors. Blood was collected by leukapheresis, and PBMCs were isolated by Ficoll-Histopaque density gradient centrifugation and then cryopreserved in liquid nitrogen vapor phase. Purity and quantity of every magnetically sorted T cell population were checked by analytical flow cytometry. Each sorted fraction had its genomic DNA isolated and then quantified by UV absorbance on a Nanodrop 2000c. The CDR3 holds 17 amino acids from the cysteine to the phenylalanine. Only CDR3 DNA remains: 51 bases, in frame from the first base. Notes on this clone: Its antigen is currently not known. Qualities for individual bases were not recorded, and no much larger clone is one base off.

The chain employs TRBV12-1 and TRBJ1-1; the D call TRBD1 from the table was never checked on the DNA. TRBV12-1 is marked as a pseudogene. Input material: naive CD8+ T cells sorted from blood. Sample cell subset or site, as interpreted from the label and publication: CD45RA+CCR7+. The sequence was collected from a woman under 40 in good health. This receptor has the CDR3 CASSLGIQGSRNTEAFF. The DNA is TGTGCCAGCAGCTTGGGAATACAGGGGAGCCGGAATACTGAAGCTTTCTTT.